This TCR beta chain derives from a study of beta chain features in type 1 diabetes. Every bit of the isolated RNA underwent reverse transcription, so sequencing read expressed TCRB transcripts. TCRdb keeps only in-frame clones here, not all; method: immunoSEQ multiplex PCR. In the table there are a few hundred thousand clones, approximately 30% of which are singletons. Findings of the study overall: High TCR expression in some cells could lead to their over-representation in cDNA sequencing. A greater similarity of naive, central memory and Treg TCRB repertoires was seen among patients than among healthy donors. The analysis here could not establish whether HLA type shapes TCRB rearrangement.

The table lists this clone with a few counts. Its cognate antigen is unknown. Between the trimmed V and J ends, which lost 1 base and 6 bases, there was a span of 16 bases. The germline V gene has CDR1 SGHDN and CDR2 FVKESK. This CDR3 has 16 residues. The source material was naive CD4+ T cells from blood. This receptor was identified in a man aged 18 to 30 in good health. The rearrangement uses TRBV14 and TRBJ2-4; D possibly corresponds to TRBD2 (6 bases). The CDR3 here is CASSQGYTGTLNIQYF. CDR3 nucleotides: TGTGCCAGCAGCCAAGGTTACACCGGGACTTTAAACATTCAGTACTTC.